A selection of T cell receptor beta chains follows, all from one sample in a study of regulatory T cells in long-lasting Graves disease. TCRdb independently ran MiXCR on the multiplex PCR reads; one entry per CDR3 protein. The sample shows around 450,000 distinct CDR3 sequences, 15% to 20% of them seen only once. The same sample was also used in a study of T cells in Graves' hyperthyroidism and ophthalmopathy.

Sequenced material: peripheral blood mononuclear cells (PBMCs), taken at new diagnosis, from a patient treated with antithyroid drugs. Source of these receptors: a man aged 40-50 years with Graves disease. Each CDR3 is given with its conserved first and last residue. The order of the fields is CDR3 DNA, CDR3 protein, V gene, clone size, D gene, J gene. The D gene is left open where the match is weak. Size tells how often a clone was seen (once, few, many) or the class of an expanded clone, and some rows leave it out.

TGTGCCAGTAATAAGGTGACAGGGGCCTATGGCTACACCTTC CASNKVTGAYGYTF TRBV28 few TRBD1 TRBJ1-2
TGCAGTGCTAGAGAGGGCAGGGGGCGAGGCTATGGCTACACCTTC CSAREGRGRGYGYTF TRBV20-1 many TRBD1 TRBJ1-2
TGCAGTGCTAGGGTGGAAGGGGACAATGAGCAGTTCTTC CSARVEGDNEQFF TRBV20-1 . . TRBJ2-1
TGCGCCAGCAGCAGACCCGCCGGGACTAGCGGGGGTTGGGCCGGGGAGCTGTTTTTT CASSRPAGTSGGWAGELFF TRBV5-1 many TRBD2 TRBJ2-2
TGTGCCAGCAGTTTGCGGCAGGGAGGTACCCACGAGCAGTACTTC CASSLRQGGTHEQYF TRBV12-3/TRBV12-4 few . TRBJ2-7
TGTGCCAGCAGCCAAGACGGACAGTCTAATGAAAAACTGTTTTTT CASSQDGQSNEKLFF TRBV7-9 . . TRBJ1-4
TGTGCCAGCAGCTTAGGGACTAGCGGGAAAGCATATGAGCAGTTCTTC CASSLGTSGKAYEQFF TRBV7-6 . TRBD2 TRBJ2-1
TGTGCCATCAGTGAGCTGTTAGTTAGCGGGAGGCGGGAGACCCAGTACTTC CAISELLVSGRRETQYF TRBV10-3 . TRBD2 TRBJ2-5
TGTGCCAGCAGCGTACTCCCAGCGGGAGTGGGAAGCGAGCAGTACTTC CASSVLPAGVGSEQYF TRBV9 once TRBD2 TRBJ2-7
TGTGCCAGCTCACAAACAAGGAACTATGGCTACACCTTC CASSQTRNYGYTF TRBV18 many . TRBJ1-2
TGTGCCAGCAACCCGGCTGTCGGTCAATACGAGCAGTACTTC CASNPAVGQYEQYF TRBV2 many . TRBJ2-7
TGTGCCAGCAGTTTCTCACGTAGCGGTCGAGGGGGGGAGACCCAGTACTTC CASSFSRSGRGGETQYF TRBV28 . . TRBJ2-5
TGTGCTAGTGGTTTGCCTGGGAGGAACACAGATACGCAGTATTTT CASGLPGRNTDTQYF TRBV12-5 many . TRBJ2-3
TGTGCCAGCAGTTACTCCCCCCCGGGACTAGCGGGTAATGAGCAGTTCTTC CASSYSPPGLAGNEQFF TRBV6-9 many TRBD2 TRBJ2-1
TGTGCCACCAGTGAACCACGGGCGAACACCGGGGAGCTGTTTTTT CATSEPRANTGELFF TRBV24-1 few . TRBJ2-2
TGCAGTGCTAGAGATCCAGCGACACACTACGAGCAGTACTTC CSARDPATHYEQYF TRBV20-1 . . TRBJ2-7
TGCAGTGTCTCTCATAGCGGGAGGATTGGGGACGAGCAGTACTTC CSVSHSGRIGDEQYF TRBV20-1 many TRBD2 TRBJ2-7
TGTGCCAGCAGGGCGGGCGGGACTGAAGCTTTCTTT CASRAGGTEAFF TRBV28 . . TRBJ1-1
TGCAGTGCTAGGGGTACAGGAAAAGAGACCCAGTACTTC CSARGTGKETQYF TRBV20-1 many . TRBJ2-5
TGCGCCAGCAGCTACTTAGCGGGAGTGAAGGAAGATACGCAGTATTTT CASSYLAGVKEDTQYF TRBV5-1 many TRBD2 TRBJ2-3
TGCGCCAGCAGATCGGGCGGACAGGGTATCAAAGATACGCAGTATTTT CASRSGGQGIKDTQYF TRBV5-1 many TRBD1 TRBJ2-3
TGTGCCAGCAGCGGGCAGCGCCTCACAGATACGCAGTATTTT CASSGQRLTDTQYF TRBV5-4 few . TRBJ2-3
TGTGCCAGCTCACCCTCGACAGGGGGCTTATCTGGGGCCAACGTCCTGACTTTC CASSPSTGGLSGANVLTF TRBV18 few TRBD1 TRBJ2-6
TGCAGCGTCACAGGGTGGGGAGGGCCCTCCGCTAGCACAGATACGCAGTATTTT CSVTGWGGPSASTDTQYF TRBV29-1 many . TRBJ2-3
TGCAGTGCTAGATCGCCCTACCAAGCCGGAACAGATACGCAGTATTTT CSARSPYQAGTDTQYF TRBV20-1 many . TRBJ2-3
TGTGCCATCAGGCAGGGGGCAGACACTGAAGCTTTCTTT CAIRQGADTEAFF TRBV10-3 few TRBD1 TRBJ1-1
TGTGCCAGCAGCCCAACTAGCGGGAGGTTCTACAATGAGCAGTTCTTC CASSPTSGRFYNEQFF TRBV3-1 many TRBD2 TRBJ2-1
TGTGCTAGCAGCTTAAAACCTGGGAGGAATGAAAAACTGTTTTTT CASSLKPGRNEKLFF TRBV7-7 . . TRBJ1-4
TGCAGTGCTACCGACAGGGCGCGTCCCAACAATGAGCAGTTCTTC CSATDRARPNNEQFF TRBV20-1 many TRBD1 TRBJ2-1